The rows below give T cell receptor beta chains drawn from one sample of a study of T cell responses to AZD1222 COVID-19 vaccine. Measured with immunoSEQ multiplex PCR; TCRdb has only the in-frame clones, and not every one. In the table there are some 110,000 clones, about 88% of which are singletons. The material was peripheral blood, obtained 28 days after the second AZD1222 dose. Every receptor here comes from an adult who received the AZD1222 COVID-19 vaccine. The CDR3 runs from the conserved cysteine through the conserved F or W. Each record gives: CDR3 DNA, CDR3 protein, J gene, clone size, V gene, D gene. A D gene is named only where the DNA matches it firmly. Part of the rows lack a size; the others show once, few, many or a class for expanded clones.

TGTGCCAGCAGCTCGCGCAGCGGGACAGGGTTTGGTCAGCCCCAGCATTTT,CASSSRSGTGFGQPQHF,TRBJ1-5,NA,TRBV7-2,TRBD1
TGTGCCAGCAGCTTAGGTTCCAGCGAGTCCTACGAGCAGTACTTC,CASSLGSSESYEQYF,TRBJ2-7,NA,TRBV11-3,NA
TGTGCCAGCAGCTCCGGGACCAATGAAAAACTGTTTTTT,CASSSGTNEKLFF,TRBJ1-4,once,TRBV7-2,NA
TGTGCCAGCAGCGCCAGCAGGGGCTACGAGCAGTACTTC,CASSASRGYEQYF,TRBJ2-7,NA,TRBV5-4,NA
TGTGCCAGCAGCTTAGGGCCGAACAATGAGCAGTTCTTC,CASSLGPNNEQFF,TRBJ2-1,NA,TRBV7-2,NA
TGTGCTAGTGGTCGAACACAGGGGGCGCCCACTGAAGCTTTCTTT,CASGRTQGAPTEAFF,TRBJ1-1,NA,TRBV12-5,TRBD1
TGTGCCAGTAGTGGACGGTTAGGGGGCCTGAACACTGAAGCTTTCTTT,CASSGRLGGLNTEAFF,TRBJ1-1,NA,TRBV19,TRBD1
TGTGCCAGCTCACCACGGATAGGTATTTTGGGACAGGGAGCGGTGGGGAATCAGCCCCAGCATTTT,CASSPRIGILGQGAVGNQPQHF,TRBJ1-5,NA,TRBV18,TRBD1
TGCGCCAGCAGCCAAGATAGTGAAACCCGCGAAGCTTTCTTT,CASSQDSETREAFF,TRBJ1-1,once,TRBV4-1,NA
TGCGCCAGCAGCCTGGACGGGAGTCAGCCCCAGCATTTT,CASSLDGSQPQHF,TRBJ1-5,NA,TRBV5-1,NA
TGTGCCTGGAGTGCCACAGGAAACACCATATATTTT,CAWSATGNTIYF,TRBJ1-3,NA,TRBV30,NA
TGTGCCTGGAGTCTGGGGGTTCGCACAGATACGCAGTATTTT,CAWSLGVRTDTQYF,TRBJ2-3,NA,TRBV30,NA
TGTGCCAGCAGCCAGGGACTAGCGGGATCTGGCAATGAGCAGTTCTTC,CASSQGLAGSGNEQFF,TRBJ2-1,NA,TRBV7-8,TRBD2
TGTGCCAGTAGTCAATCAAGGTCGGGATCATTAGGGCAGTTCTTC,CASSQSRSGSLGQFF,TRBJ2-1,NA,TRBV19,NA
TGTGCCAGCAGCCCGGGGGGGAGGGATGGCTACACCTTC,CASSPGGRDGYTF,TRBJ1-2,NA,TRBV7-3,NA
TGTGCCAGCAGCTTAGGACACCCTTACGAGCAGTACTTC,CASSLGHPYEQYF,TRBJ2-7,NA,TRBV7-2,NA
TGCGCCAGCAGCCAACCGGGACAGGGCTCTTTTACATATTTT,CASSQPGQGSFTYF,TRBJ1-3,NA,TRBV4-1,TRBD1
TGCAGCGCCCGCCGGAGCCTGGAAGGATTCTTT,CSARRSLEGFF,TRBJ1-1,NA,TRBV29-1,NA
TGCGCCAGCAGCGAGACAGACGGCACCGGGGAGCTGTTTTTT,CASSETDGTGELFF,TRBJ2-2,NA,TRBV5-1,NA
TGTGCCAGCAGTGAAGCCCGCAGAGGCAATCAGCCCCAGCATTTT,CASSEARRGNQPQHF,TRBJ1-5,NA,TRBV6-1,NA
TGTGCCAGCAGCTCGGACGGACATGGCTACACCTTC,CASSSDGHGYTF,TRBJ1-2,once,TRBV7-9,NA
TGTGCCAGCAAACCCGGACAGGGCCTCAATCAGCCCCAGCATTTT,CASKPGQGLNQPQHF,TRBJ1-5,NA,TRBV28,TRBD1
TGTGCCAGCAGCTTAGTGTCGGGGGCAGGGGGCAACGAGCAGTACTTC,CASSLVSGAGGNEQYF,TRBJ2-7,NA,TRBV7-2,TRBD1
TGCGCCAGCAGCTTGGATCAGGAGCTCTCTGGAAACACCATATATTTT,CASSLDQELSGNTIYF,TRBJ1-3,NA,TRBV5-1,NA
TGCGCCAGCAGCTTTATGGGAGATGAATTGAAAAAACTGTTTTTT,CASSFMGDELKKLFF,TRBJ1-4,NA,TRBV5-1,NA
TGTGCCAGCAGTTACTCGACAGGGTGGGAGACCCAGTACTTC,CASSYSTGWETQYF,TRBJ2-5,once,TRBV6-5,TRBD1
TGCAGCGTTGAGTTTCCCGGGTCCTCTCAGTACTTC,CSVEFPGSSQYF,TRBJ2-7,NA,TRBV29-1,NA
TGTGCCACCAGCCCCCCGGGATCAGGGGCGAACACTGAAGCTTTCTTT,CATSPPGSGANTEAFF,TRBJ1-1,NA,TRBV15,NA
TGTGCCAGCAGCTTAGGGTTACAGAAAGAACTGTTTTTT,CASSLGLQKELFF,TRBJ1-4,NA,TRBV7-8,NA
TGTGCCAGCAGCAGCGGGAGCGACAGCGTCTATGGCTACACCTTC,CASSSGSDSVYGYTF,TRBJ1-2,NA,TRBV7-3,NA
TGTGCCAGCAGCCCCGGGACTAGCGGGATTGTCTACGAGCAGTACTTC,CASSPGTSGIVYEQYF,TRBJ2-7,NA,TRBV9,TRBD2
TGTGCCAGCAGTCCCCCGGGACACATTTCTGAAGCTTTCTTT,CASSPPGHISEAFF,TRBJ1-1,NA,TRBV6-5,NA
TGTGCCAGCAGTTTTGGTTCACAGGGGTATGGCTACACCTTC,CASSFGSQGYGYTF,TRBJ1-2,NA,TRBV28,TRBD1
TGTGCCAGCAGTGACGGGGTTTACAATGAGCAGTTCTTC,CASSDGVYNEQFF,TRBJ2-1,NA,TRBV6-4,NA
TGCGCCAGCAGCTTGGCTGGCCCGCAGAATGGCTACACCTTC,CASSLAGPQNGYTF,TRBJ1-2,NA,TRBV5-1,NA
TGTGCCAGCAGCTTGAGCGGTAACAATCAGCCCCAGCATTTT,CASSLSGNNQPQHF,TRBJ1-5,NA,TRBV5-6,NA
TGTGCCAGCAGCTTAATCTCGCCCTCCCTTTTTAGCACAGATACGCAGTATTTT,CASSLISPSLFSTDTQYF,TRBJ2-3,NA,TRBV7-3,NA
TGTGCCAGTAGTATGGGCAGGAGCAATCAGCCCCAGCATTTT,CASSMGRSNQPQHF,TRBJ1-5,NA,TRBV19,NA
TGTGCCAGCAGCCAACTGGACAGGGTGATAGGCTACACCTTC,CASSQLDRVIGYTF,TRBJ1-2,NA,TRBV3-1/TRBV3-2,TRBD1
TGTGCCAGCAGTCTCCGGGACCTAAAGGGTTATCAGCCCCAGCATTTT,CASSLRDLKGYQPQHF,TRBJ1-5,NA,TRBV6-2/TRBV6-3,NA
TGTGCCATCACTGGGGACAAGGATTCACCCCTCCACTTT,CAITGDKDSPLHF,TRBJ1-6,NA,TRBV10-3,NA
TGCAGTGCTAGTAACGTCCTCTCGGGGTGGGAGACCCAGTACTTC,CSASNVLSGWETQYF,TRBJ2-5,NA,TRBV20-1,NA
TGCAGTGCTAGTAGGGAGACTAGCGGGGGGGCCTACGAGCAGTACTTC,CSASRETSGGAYEQYF,TRBJ2-7,NA,TRBV20-1,TRBD2
TGTGCCAGTAGTATAGCGGGACAGGCCGTTCATGCGATCAATGAAAAACTGTTTTTT,CASSIAGQAVHAINEKLFF,TRBJ1-4,NA,TRBV19,TRBD1
TGTGCCAGTACCCGGGACAAGTATGGCTACACCTTC,CASTRDKYGYTF,TRBJ1-2,once,TRBV19,NA
TGCGCCAGCAGCCAAGAAGCAGAAGCTAACTATGGCTACACCTTC,CASSQEAEANYGYTF,TRBJ1-2,NA,TRBV4-1,NA
TGTGCCAGCAGGACAGGGGGCTACGCTTTCTTT,CASRTGGYAFF,TRBJ1-1,NA,TRBV2,TRBD1
TGTGCCAGCAGTGAAGCTAGGACAGGGACGAGAGCTAACTATGGCTACACCTTC,CASSEARTGTRANYGYTF,TRBJ1-2,NA,TRBV6-1,TRBD1
TGTGCCAGCAGCTTTTTCGGGACGGCCAACACTGAAGCTTTCTTT,CASSFFGTANTEAFF,TRBJ1-1,once,TRBV7-8,NA
TGTGCCAGCACTATAATCGGACGTAACAATCAGCCCCAGCATTTT,CASTIIGRNNQPQHF,TRBJ1-5,NA,TRBV6-5,NA
TGTGCCAGCAGGGAACTAGCGGGAGTTGCAGATACGCAGTATTTT,CASRELAGVADTQYF,TRBJ2-3,NA,TRBV6-4,TRBD2
TGTGCCAGCTCACCCAAGACAGTCTATGGCTACACCTTC,CASSPKTVYGYTF,TRBJ1-2,NA,TRBV18,NA
TGTGCCTGGAGGGCACCGAGGACAGGGGGCGACGAGCAGTACTTC,CAWRAPRTGGDEQYF,TRBJ2-7,NA,TRBV30,TRBD1
TGTGCCAGCAGTGCGGGCAGGGAGGCGACAGATACGCAGTATTTT,CASSAGREATDTQYF,TRBJ2-3,once,TRBV6-4,NA
TGTGCCAGCAGCGTCGGGGTTAGCTCCTACAATGAGCAGTTCTTC,CASSVGVSSYNEQFF,TRBJ2-1,NA,TRBV9,NA